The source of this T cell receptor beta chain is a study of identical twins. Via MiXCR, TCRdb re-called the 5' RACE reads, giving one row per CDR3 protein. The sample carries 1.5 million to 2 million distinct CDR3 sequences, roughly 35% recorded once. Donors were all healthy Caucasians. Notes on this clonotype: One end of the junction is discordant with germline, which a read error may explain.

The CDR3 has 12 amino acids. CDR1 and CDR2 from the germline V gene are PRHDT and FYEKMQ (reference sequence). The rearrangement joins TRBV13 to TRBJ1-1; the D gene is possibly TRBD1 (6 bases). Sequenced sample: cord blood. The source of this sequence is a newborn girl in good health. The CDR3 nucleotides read TGTGCCAGCAGCGTAGGGGGGTTTGAAGCTTTCTTT. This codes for CASSVGGFEAFF.